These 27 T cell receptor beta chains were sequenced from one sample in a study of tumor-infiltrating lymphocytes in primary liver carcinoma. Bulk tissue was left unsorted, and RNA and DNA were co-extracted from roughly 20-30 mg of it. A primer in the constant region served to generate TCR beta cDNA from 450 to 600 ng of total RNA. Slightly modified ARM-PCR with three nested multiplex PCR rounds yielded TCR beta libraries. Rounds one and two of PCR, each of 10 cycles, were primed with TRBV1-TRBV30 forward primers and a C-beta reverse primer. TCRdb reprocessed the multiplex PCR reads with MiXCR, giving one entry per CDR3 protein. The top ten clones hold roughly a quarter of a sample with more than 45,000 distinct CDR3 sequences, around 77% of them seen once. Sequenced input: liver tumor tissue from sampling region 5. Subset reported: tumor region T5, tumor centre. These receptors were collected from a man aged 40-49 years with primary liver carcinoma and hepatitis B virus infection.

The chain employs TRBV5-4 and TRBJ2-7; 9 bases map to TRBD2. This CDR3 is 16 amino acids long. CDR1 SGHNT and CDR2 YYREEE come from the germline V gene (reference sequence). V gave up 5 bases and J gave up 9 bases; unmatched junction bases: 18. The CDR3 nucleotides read TGTGCCAGCAGTAAGACTAGCGGAGGTCGAGGGGCCGGGCAGTACTTC. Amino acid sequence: CASSKTSGGRGAGQYF.

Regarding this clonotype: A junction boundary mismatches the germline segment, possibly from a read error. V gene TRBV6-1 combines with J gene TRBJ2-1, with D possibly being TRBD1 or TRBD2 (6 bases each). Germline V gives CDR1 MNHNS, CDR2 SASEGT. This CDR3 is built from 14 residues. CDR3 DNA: TGTGCCAGCGACTTGGGGGGCTCCTACAGTGAGAAGTTCTTC. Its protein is CASDLGGSYSEKFF.

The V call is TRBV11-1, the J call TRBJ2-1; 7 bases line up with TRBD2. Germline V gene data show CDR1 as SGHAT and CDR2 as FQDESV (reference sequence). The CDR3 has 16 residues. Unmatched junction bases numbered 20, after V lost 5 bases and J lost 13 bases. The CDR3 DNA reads TGTGCCAGCAGCCCCCGGGAGGCGGACTCCTACATTGAACAGTTCTTC. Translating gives CASSPREADSYIEQFF.

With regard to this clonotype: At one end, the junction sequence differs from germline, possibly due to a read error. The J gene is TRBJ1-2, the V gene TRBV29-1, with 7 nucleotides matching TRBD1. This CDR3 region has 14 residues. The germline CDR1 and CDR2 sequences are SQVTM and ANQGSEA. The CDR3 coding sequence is TGCAGCGTCCCCCCTGACAGGGACATGAATGGTTACACCTTC. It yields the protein CSVPPDRDMNGYTF.

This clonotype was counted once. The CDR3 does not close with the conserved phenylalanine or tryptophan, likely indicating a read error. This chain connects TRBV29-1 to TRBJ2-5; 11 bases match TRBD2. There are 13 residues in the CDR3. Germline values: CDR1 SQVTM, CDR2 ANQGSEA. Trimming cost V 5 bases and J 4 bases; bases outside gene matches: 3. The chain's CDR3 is CSVRLAGRETQYS. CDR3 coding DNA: TGCAGCGTTCGACTAGCGGGACGAGAGACCCAGTACTCA.

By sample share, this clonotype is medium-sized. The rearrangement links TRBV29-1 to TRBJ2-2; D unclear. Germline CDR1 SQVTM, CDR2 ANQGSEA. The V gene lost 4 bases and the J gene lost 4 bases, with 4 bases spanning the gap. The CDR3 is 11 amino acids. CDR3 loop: CSVGLTGELFF. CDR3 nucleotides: TGCAGCGTTGGACTCACCGGGGAGCTGTTTTTT.

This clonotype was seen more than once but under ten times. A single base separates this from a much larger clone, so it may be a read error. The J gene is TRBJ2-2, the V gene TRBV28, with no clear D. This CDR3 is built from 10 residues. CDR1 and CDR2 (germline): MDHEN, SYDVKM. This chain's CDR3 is CVSRRGELFF. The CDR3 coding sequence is TGTGTCAGCAGGAGAGGGGAGCTGTTTTTT. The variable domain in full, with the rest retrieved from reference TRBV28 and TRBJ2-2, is DVKVTQSSRYLVKRTGEKVFLECVQDMDHENMFWYRQDPGLGLRLIYFSYDVKMKEKGDIPEGYSVSREKKERFSLILESASTNQTSMYLCVSRRGELFFGEGSRLTVL.

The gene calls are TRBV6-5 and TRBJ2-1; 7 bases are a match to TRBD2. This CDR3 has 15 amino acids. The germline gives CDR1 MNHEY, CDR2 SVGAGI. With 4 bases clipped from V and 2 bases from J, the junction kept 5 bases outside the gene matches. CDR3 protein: CASSLREITYNEQFF. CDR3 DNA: TGTGCCAGCAGTTTGCGGGAGATCACCTACAATGAGCAGTTCTTC.

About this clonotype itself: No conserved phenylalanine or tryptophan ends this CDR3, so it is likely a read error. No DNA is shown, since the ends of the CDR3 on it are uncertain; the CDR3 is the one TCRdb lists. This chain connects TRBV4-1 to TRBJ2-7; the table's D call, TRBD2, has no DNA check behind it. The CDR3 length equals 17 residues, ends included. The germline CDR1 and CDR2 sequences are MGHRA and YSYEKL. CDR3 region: CASSQGRTSGSVYEKYY.

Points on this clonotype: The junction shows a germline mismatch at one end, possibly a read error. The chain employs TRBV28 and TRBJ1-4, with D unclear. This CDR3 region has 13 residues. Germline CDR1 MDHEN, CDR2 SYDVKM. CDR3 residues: CANSLPGEPKLFF. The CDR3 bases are TGTGCCAACAGTCTTCCGGGAGAGCCAAAACTGTTTTTT. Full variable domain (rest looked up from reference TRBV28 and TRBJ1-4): DVKVTQSSRYLVKRTGEKVFLECVQDMDHENMFWYRQDPGLGLRLIYFSYDVKMKEKGDIPEGYSVSREKKERFSLILESASTNQTSMYLCANSLPGEPKLFFGSGTQLSVL.

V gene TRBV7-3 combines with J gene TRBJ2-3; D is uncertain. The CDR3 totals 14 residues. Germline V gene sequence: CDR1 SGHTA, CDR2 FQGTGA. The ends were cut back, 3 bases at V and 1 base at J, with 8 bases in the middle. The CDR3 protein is CASSLVGGTDTQYF. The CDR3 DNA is TGTGCCAGCAGCTTGGTTGGGGGCACAGATACGCAGTATTTT.

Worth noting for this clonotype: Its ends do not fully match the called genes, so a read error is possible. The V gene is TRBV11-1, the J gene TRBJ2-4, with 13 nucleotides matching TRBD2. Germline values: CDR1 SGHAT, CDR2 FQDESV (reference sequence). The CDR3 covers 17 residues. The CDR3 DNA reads TGTGCCAGCAGCTTCCCCGGGACTAGCGGGACCAAAGGCATTCAGTGCTTC. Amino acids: CASSFPGTSGTKGIQCF.

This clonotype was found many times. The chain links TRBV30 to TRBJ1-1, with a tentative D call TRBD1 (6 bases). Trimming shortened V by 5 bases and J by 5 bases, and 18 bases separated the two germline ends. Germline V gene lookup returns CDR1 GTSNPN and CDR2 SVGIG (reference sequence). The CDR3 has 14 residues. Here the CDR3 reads CAWSGLRGGTEAFF. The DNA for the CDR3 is TGTGCCTGGTCCGGGTTAAGGGGGGGGACTGAAGCTTTCTTT.

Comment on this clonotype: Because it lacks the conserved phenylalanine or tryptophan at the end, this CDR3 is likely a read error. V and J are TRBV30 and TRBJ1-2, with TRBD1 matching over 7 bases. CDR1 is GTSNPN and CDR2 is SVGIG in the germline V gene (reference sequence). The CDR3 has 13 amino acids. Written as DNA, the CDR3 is TGTGCCTGGACAGGACAGGACAACTATGTCTACACCTCC. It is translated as CAWTGQDNYVYTS.

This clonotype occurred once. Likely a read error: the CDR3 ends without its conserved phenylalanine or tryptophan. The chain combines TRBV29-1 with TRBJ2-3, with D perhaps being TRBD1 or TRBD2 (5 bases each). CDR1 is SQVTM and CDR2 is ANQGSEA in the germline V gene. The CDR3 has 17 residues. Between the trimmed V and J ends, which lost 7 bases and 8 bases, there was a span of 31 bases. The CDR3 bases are TGCAGCGCCCCGACAGAGGGACCCCAAGGGTTGTCGGCTACGCAGTATATT. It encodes CSAPTEGPQGLSATQYI.

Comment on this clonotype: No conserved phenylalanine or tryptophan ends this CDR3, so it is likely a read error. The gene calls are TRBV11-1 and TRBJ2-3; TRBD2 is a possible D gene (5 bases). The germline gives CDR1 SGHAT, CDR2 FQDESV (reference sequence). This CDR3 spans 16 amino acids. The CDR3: CAGSPSPSRKASTQYS. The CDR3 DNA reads TGTGCCGGCAGCCCCTCCCCTAGCAGGAAGGCGTCTACGCAGTATTCT.

DNA of the CDR3: TGTGCCAGCAGCAAGGGGGGAGACAGGGGCATTTACCTCTCTGGGGCCAACGTCCTGACTTTC. This codes for CASSKGGDRGIYLSGANVLTF. The rearrangement uses TRBV11-2 and TRBJ2-6; 8 nucleotides align to TRBD1. V dropped 5 bases and J dropped 0; count of bases not matched to a gene: 18. This CDR3 comprises 21 residues. The germline V gene has CDR1 SGHAT and CDR2 FQNNGV.

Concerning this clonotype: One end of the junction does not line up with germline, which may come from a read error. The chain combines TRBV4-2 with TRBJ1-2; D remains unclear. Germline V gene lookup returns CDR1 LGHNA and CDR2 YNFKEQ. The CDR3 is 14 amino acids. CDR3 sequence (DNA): TGCGCCAGCAGCGCCCTTGATGGAAACTATGTCTACACCTTC. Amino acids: CASSALDGNYVYTF.

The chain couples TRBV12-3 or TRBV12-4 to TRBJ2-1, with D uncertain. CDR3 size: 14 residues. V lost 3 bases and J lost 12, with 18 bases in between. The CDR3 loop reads CASSFSPTARWQFF. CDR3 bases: TGTGCCAGCAGTTTCAGCCCTACAGCAAGATGGCAGTTCTTC.

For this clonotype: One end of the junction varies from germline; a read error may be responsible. DNA of the CDR3: TGCGCCAGCAGCTCAGGAAATATAGGCGATGAGCAGTTCTTC. Amino acid sequence: CASSSGNIGDEQFF. The chain joins TRBV7-9 to TRBJ2-1; D gene ambiguous. Looked up from germline, CDR1 is SEHNR and CDR2 is FQNEAQ (reference sequence). This CDR3 has 14 amino acids.

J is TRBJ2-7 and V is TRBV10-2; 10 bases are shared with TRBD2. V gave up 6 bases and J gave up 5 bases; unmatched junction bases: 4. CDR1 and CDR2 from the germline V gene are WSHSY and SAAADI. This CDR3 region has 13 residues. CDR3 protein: CASRSSGSNEQYF. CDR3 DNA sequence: TGCGCCAGCAGATCTAGCGGGAGTAACGAGCAGTACTTC.

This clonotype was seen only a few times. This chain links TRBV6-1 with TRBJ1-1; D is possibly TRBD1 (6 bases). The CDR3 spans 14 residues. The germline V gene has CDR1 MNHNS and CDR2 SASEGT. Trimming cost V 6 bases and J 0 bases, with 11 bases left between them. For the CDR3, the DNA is TGTGCCAGCAGGAAGGGGGATATGAACACTGAAGCTTTCTTT. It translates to CASRKGDMNTEAFF.

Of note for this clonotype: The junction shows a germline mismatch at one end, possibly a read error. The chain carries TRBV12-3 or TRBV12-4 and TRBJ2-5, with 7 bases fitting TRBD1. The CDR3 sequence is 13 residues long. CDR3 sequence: CASSTTGTESQYF. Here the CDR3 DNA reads TGTGCCAGCAGCACGACAGGGACGGAGAGCCAGTACTTC.

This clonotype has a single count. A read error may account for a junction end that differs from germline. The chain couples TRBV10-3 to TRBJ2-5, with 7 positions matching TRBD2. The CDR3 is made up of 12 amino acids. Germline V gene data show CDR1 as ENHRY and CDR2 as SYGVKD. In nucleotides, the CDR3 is TGTGTCATCTCGACTAGCCTAGAGACCCAGTACTTC. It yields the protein CVISTSLETQYF.

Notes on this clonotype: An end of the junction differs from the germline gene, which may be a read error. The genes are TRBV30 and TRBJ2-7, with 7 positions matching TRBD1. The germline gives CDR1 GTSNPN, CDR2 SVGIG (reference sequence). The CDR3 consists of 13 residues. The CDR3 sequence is CAWTSRDRYEHYF. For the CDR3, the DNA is TGTGCCTGGACCTCCCGGGACAGATACGAGCATTACTTC.

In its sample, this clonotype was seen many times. CDR3 sequence (DNA): TGTGCCAGCAGGGGGACAGGGGACCAGCCCCAGCATTTT. Its protein product is CASRGTGDQPQHF. The V and J genes are TRBV2 and TRBJ1-5; 10 bases are a match to TRBD1. This CDR3 comprises 13 residues. J was trimmed by 7 bases and V by 6 bases; bases with no gene match: 3. Germline V gene data show CDR1 as SNHLY and CDR2 as FYNNEI.

The CDR3 DNA sequence: TGTGCCATCGGCCGGGCACTCGAGCAGTACTTC. It specifies CAIGRALEQYF. The J gene is TRBJ2-7, the V gene TRBV12-3 or TRBV12-4; D ambiguous. Trimming pared 10 bases from V and 6 bases from J, leaving 13 bases between. This CDR3 comprises 11 residues.